The 17 T cell receptor beta chains below all came from one sample that was sequenced in a study of control samples from healthy donors and cancer patients. Sequenced by immunoSEQ multiplex PCR; TCRdb stores in-frame clones only, minus some. The sample carries more than 60,000 clones, about nine tenths recorded once. Material for sequencing was PBMCs. These receptors all come from a woman in her forties or fifties with colorectal cancer.

This rearrangement joins TRBV7-2 to TRBJ2-5; 11 nucleotides agree with TRBD2. The CDR3 has 14 amino acids. CDR1 is SGHTA and CDR2 is FQGNSA in the germline V gene. The V and J ends lost 4 bases and 5 bases, in that order; junction bases with no gene match: 3. CDR3 sequence: CASSYLAGGETQYF. CDR3 bases: TGTGCCAGCAGCTACCTAGCGGGGGGCGAGACCCAGTACTTC.

The chain employs TRBV6-2 or TRBV6-3 and TRBJ1-2; TRBD1 is a possible D gene (6 bases). Per the germline V gene, CDR1 is MNHEY and CDR2 is SVGEGT. With 5 bases removed from V and 3 bases from J, the gap between germline ends came to 19 bases. The CDR3 runs 16 residues. The CDR3 spells CASSQPTGRGDYGYTF. For the CDR3, the DNA is TGTGCCAGCAGTCAACCCACAGGGCGTGGGGACTATGGCTACACCTTC.

The chain links TRBV5-1 to TRBJ2-5; 10 nucleotides align to TRBD1. There are 17 residues in the CDR3. Germline CDR1 and CDR2: SGHRS and YFSETQ. The trim removed 4 bases at V and 1 base at J, leaving 10 bases unmatched. In DNA, the CDR3 is TGCGCCAGCAGCCCAGGGACAGGGGTTGTCTTCCAAGAGACCCAGTACTTC. Protein sequence: CASSPGTGVVFQETQYF.

This clone showed up just once. For the CDR3, the DNA is TGCGCCAGCAGCTTGGGATCTTCGCCCCAAGAGACCCAGTACTTC. It yields the protein CASSLGSSPQETQYF. The V gene is TRBV5-1, the J gene TRBJ2-5; D is undetermined. The CDR3 extends over 15 amino acids. V lost 0 bases and J lost 1, with 10 bases in between. In germline, CDR1 is SGHRS, CDR2 YFSETQ.

This clone was detected once. The chain carries TRBV2 and TRBJ1-1; D not certain. CDR1 is SNHLY, CDR2 FYNNEI, per germline. The V end lost 7 bases, the J end lost 1 base, and 7 bases lay between the germline ends. The CDR3 sequence is 12 residues long. The DNA of the CDR3 is TGTGCCAGCACTAGGGAGAACACTGAAGCTTTCTTT. It yields the protein CASTRENTEAFF.

This chain links TRBV6-2 or TRBV6-3 with TRBJ2-1; D call uncertain. Trimming took 0 bases from V and 3 from J, leaving 6 bases between them. In germline, CDR1 is MNHEY, CDR2 SVGEGT. The length of the CDR3 is 14 residues. The CDR3 region is CASSYSSDYNEQFF. The CDR3, as DNA: TGTGCCAGCAGTTACTCGAGCGACTACAATGAGCAGTTCTTC.

Written as DNA, the CDR3 is TGTGCCACCAGCTCCTGGGACAGAAAGAATGAAGCTTTCTTT. Its translation is CATSSWDRKNEAFF. This sequence joins TRBV15 and TRBJ1-1; 7 positions agree with TRBD1. In germline, CDR1 is LNHNV, CDR2 YYDKDF (reference sequence). V shed 5 bases and J 7 bases; nucleotides not matched to a gene: 10. The CDR3 length is 14 residues.

This chain links TRBV5-1 with TRBJ2-5; D might be TRBD2 (5 bases). The CDR3 has 12 amino acids. The V gene lost 5 bases and the J gene lost 2 bases, with 7 bases spanning the gap. In germline, CDR1 is SGHRS, CDR2 YFSETQ. This chain's CDR3 is CASSRGQETQYF. The CDR3, as DNA: TGCGCCAGCAGTCGCGGGCAAGAGACCCAGTACTTC.

V usage is TRBV7-6 and J usage is TRBJ2-1; no clear D. The CDR3 covers 15 residues. V was shortened by 1 base and J by 2 bases, with 9 bases between the two germline ends. The V gene's germline CDR1 is SGHVS and CDR2 FNYEAQ. CDR3 in DNA: TGTGCCAGCAGCTTAGGCAGTGGCCCCTACAATGAGCAGTTCTTC. It translates to CASSLGSGPYNEQFF.

The chain combines TRBV19 with TRBJ2-1; weak D call: TRBD2 (6 bases). CDR1 LNHDA and CDR2 SQIVND come from the germline V gene (reference sequence). The CDR3 contains 14 residues. The CDR3 here is CAAQRAGTYNEQFF. The CDR3 DNA follows: TGTGCTGCCCAAAGGGCGGGAACCTACAATGAGCAGTTCTTC.

J is TRBJ2-7 and V is TRBV7-3; maybe TRBD2 (6 bases). Germline V lookup: CDR1 SGHTA, CDR2 FQGTGA. V was shortened by 11 bases and J by 1 base, with 15 bases between the two germline ends. CDR3 length equals 13 residues. In nucleotides, the CDR3 is TGTGCCGGAAGGGGACTGGAATCCTACGAGCAGTACGTC. This codes for CAGRGLESYEQYV.

The chain uses TRBV6-1 and TRBJ2-7, with D unclear. V was cut by 0 bases and J by 2 bases, with 8 bases left in between. The CDR3 is made up of 14 amino acids. In germline, CDR1 is MNHNS, CDR2 SASEGT. The CDR3 bases are TGTGCCAGCAGTGAAGCAGGGCCCACCTACGAGCAGTACGTC. Residues: CASSEAGPTYEQYV.

Comments on this clone: The identical CDR3 is also encoded by other nucleotide sequences in the sample. The chain couples TRBV2 to TRBJ2-1; D not resolved. The germline gives CDR1 SNHLY, CDR2 FYNNEI. Trimming cost V 7 bases and J 4 bases, with 11 bases left between them. The CDR3 is made up of 13 amino acids. The CDR3 coding sequence is TGTGCCAGCAAATCCCGGATTTACAATGAGCAGTTCTTC. Translation gives CASKSRIYNEQFF.

A few counts support this clone. The CDR3 loop is CASRGSPSGASYEQYV. In DNA form, the CDR3 reads TGTGCCAGCAGGGGTTCCCCTAGCGGGGCTTCCTACGAGCAGTACGTC. The chain recombines TRBV2 with TRBJ2-7, with TRBD2 matching 9 bases. Germline V lookup: CDR1 SNHLY, CDR2 FYNNEI. With V trimmed by 6 bases and J by 1 base, 10 bases remained unmatched. The CDR3 is 16 amino acids.

DNA of the CDR3: TGTGCCAGCTCACCCATCCCGGACCCAGGGAAGGGGGCTAACTATGGCTACACCTTC. Protein product: CASSPIPDPGKGANYGYTF. The chain carries TRBV18 and TRBJ1-2; possible D gene TRBD1, 6 bases. In germline, CDR1 is KGHSH, CDR2 LQKENI. Between the trimmed V and J ends, which lost 3 bases and 0 bases, there was a span of 23 bases. The length of the CDR3 is 19 residues.

The chain couples TRBV6-2 or TRBV6-3 to TRBJ1-1, with D perhaps matching TRBD1 (5 bases). V gave up 2 bases and J gave up 3 bases, with 10 bases separating them. Germline V gene data show CDR1 as MNHEY and CDR2 as SVGEGT. The CDR3 spans 14 residues. CDR3 in amino acids: CASSYQGGDTEAFF. DNA of the CDR3: TGTGCCAGCAGTTACCAGGGTGGAGACACTGAAGCTTTCTTT.

This clone was counted a single time. V usage is TRBV18 and J usage is TRBJ1-2; D call uncertain. Germline CDR1 reads KGHSH; CDR2 reads LQKENI. V gave up 2 bases and J gave up 14 bases, with 27 bases separating them. The CDR3 is 16 amino acids. The DNA of the CDR3 is TGTGCCAGCTCACCAAGTTTGAGGGAGAGCGGAGATGTTTATACCTTC. Translated, it gives CASSPSLRESGDVYTF. The entire variable domain, with the rest obtained from reference TRBV18 and TRBJ1-2, is as follows: NAGVMQNPRHLVRRRGQEARLRCSPMKGHSHVYWYRQLPEEGLKFMVYLQKENIIDESGMPKERFSAEFPKEGPSILRIQQVVRGDSAAYFCASSPSLRESGDVYTFGSGTRLTVV.